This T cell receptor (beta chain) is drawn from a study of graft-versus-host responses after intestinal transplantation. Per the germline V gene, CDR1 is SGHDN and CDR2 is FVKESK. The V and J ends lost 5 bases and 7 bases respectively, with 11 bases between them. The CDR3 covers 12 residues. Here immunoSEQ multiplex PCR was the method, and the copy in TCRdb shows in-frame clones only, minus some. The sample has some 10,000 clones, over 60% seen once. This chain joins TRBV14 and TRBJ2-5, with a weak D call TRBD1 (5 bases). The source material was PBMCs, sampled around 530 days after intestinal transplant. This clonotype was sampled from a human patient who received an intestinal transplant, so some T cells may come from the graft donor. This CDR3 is CASSGASRTQYF. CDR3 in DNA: TGTGCCAGCAGCGGGGCCTCGAGGACCCAGTACTTC.